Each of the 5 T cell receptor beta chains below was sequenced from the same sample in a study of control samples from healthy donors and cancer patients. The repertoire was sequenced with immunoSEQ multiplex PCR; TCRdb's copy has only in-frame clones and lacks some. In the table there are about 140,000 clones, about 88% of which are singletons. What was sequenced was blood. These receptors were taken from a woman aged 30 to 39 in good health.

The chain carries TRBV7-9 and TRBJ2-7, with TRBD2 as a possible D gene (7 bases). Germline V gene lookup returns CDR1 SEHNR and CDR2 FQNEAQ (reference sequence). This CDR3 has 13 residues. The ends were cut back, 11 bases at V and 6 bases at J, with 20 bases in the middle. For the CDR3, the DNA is TGTGCCTCCCTGGGGGGGCTAGCTGGCGAGCAGTACTTC. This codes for CASLGGLAGEQYF.

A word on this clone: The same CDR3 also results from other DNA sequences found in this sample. The CDR3 sequence is CASSLRDRVYEQYF. The CDR3, as DNA: TGTGCCAGCAGTCTCCGGGACAGGGTTTACGAGCAGTACTTC. The chain has TRBV27 and TRBJ2-7; 9 positions agree with TRBD1. CDR3 length: 14 residues. From germline, CDR1 is MNHEY and CDR2 SMNVEV (reference sequence). V shed 5 bases and J 4 bases; nucleotides not matched to a gene: 6.

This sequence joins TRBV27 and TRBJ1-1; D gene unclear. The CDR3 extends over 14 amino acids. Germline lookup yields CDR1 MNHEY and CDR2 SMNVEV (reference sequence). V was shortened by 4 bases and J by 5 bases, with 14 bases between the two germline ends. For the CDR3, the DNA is TGTGCCAGCAGTTCCGAGGGTGGCCGGACTGAAGCTTTCTTT. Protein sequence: CASSSEGGRTEAFF.

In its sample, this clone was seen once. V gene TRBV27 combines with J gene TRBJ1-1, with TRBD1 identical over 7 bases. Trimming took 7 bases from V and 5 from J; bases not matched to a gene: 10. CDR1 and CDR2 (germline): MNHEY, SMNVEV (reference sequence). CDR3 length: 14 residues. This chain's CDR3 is CASTLAGGRTEAFF. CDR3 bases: TGTGCCAGCACCCTCGCAGGGGGAAGGACTGAAGCTTTCTTT.

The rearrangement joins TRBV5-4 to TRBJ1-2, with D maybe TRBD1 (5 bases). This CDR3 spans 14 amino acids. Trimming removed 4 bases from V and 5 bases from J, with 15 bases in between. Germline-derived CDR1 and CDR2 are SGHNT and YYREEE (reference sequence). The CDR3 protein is CASSAAEGKYGYTF. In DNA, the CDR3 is TGTGCCAGCAGCGCTGCCGAGGGGAAATATGGCTACACCTTC.